This T cell receptor (beta chain) was documented in a study of blood T cell repertoires in COVID-19. Study-wide context: From the United States, Italy and Spain came samples of acute and convalescent COVID-19.

The V and J ends lost 5 bases and 2 bases respectively, with 9 bases between them. CDR3 length: 14 residues. Germline V gene data show CDR1 as KGHDR and CDR2 as SFDVKD. Original data processing: The assay estimated nucleated cells by amplifying reference gene primers. Assay used: immunoSEQ multiplex PCR; TCRdb lists only in-frame clones, some missing. From that table come the V and J calls and clone size; the DNA was used to work out D and trimming. The table shows roughly 14,000 clones, with roughly 83% occurring only once. This receptor was obtained from a man aged 35 to 55 with active or convalescent COVID-19. Input material: peripheral blood. The chain has TRBV24-1 and TRBJ1-5; a weak D match, TRBD1 (5 bases). CDR3 in DNA: TGTGCCACCAGTGTTCAGGGCGGCAATCAGCCCCAGCATTTT. This translates into CATSVQGGNQPQHF.